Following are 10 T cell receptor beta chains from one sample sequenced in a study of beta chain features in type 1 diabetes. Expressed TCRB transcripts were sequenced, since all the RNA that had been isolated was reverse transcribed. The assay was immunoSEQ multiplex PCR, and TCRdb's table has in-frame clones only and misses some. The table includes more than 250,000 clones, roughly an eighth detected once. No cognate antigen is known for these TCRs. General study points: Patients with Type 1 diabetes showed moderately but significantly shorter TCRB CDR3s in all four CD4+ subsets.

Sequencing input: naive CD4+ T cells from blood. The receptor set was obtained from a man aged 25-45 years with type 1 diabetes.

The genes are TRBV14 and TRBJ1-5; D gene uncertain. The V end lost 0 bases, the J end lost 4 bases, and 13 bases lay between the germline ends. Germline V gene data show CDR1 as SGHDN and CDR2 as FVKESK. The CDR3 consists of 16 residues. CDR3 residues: CASSQDWQAKNQPQHF. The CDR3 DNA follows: TGTGCCAGCAGCCAAGATTGGCAGGCAAAGAATCAGCCCCAGCATTTT.

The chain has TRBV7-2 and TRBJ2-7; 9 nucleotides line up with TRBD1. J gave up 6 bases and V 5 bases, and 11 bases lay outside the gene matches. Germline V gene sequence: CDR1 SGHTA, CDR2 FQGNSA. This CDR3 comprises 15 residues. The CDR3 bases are TGTGCCAGCAGCCCCCATCCGGGACAGGGAAGCGAGCAGTACTTC. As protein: CASSPHPGQGSEQYF.

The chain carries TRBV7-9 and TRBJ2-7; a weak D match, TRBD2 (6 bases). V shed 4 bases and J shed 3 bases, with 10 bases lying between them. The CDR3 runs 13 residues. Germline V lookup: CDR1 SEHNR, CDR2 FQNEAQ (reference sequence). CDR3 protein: CASSSGLLYEQYF. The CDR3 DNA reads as TGTGCCAGCAGCTCGGGACTCCTCTACGAGCAGTACTTC.

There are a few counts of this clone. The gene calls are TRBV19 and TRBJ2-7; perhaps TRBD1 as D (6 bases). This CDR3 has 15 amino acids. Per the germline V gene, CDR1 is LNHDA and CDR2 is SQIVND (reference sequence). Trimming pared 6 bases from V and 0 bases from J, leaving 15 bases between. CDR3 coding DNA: TGTGCCAGTAGACCCGACAGGTTCTCCTCCTACGAGCAGTACTTC. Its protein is CASRPDRFSSYEQYF.

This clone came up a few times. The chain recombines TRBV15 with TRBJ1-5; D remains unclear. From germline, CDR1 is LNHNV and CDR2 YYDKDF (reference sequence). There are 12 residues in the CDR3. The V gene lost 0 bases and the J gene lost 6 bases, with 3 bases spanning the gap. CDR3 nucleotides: TGTGCCACCAGCAGAGATAGTCAGCCCCAGCATTTT. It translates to CATSRDSQPQHF.

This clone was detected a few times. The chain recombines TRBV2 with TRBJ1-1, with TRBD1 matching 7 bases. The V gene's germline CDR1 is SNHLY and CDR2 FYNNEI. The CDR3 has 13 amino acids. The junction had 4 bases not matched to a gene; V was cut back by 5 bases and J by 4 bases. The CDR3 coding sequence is TGTGCCAGCAGTACAGGGGTGGCCACTGAAGCTTTCTTT. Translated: CASSTGVATEAFF.

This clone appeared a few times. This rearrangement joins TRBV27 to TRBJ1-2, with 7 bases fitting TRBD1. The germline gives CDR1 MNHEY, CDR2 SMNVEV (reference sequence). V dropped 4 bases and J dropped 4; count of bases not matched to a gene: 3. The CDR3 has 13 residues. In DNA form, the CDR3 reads TGTGCCAGCAGTTATCGGACAGGCTATGGCTACACCTTC. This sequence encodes CASSYRTGYGYTF.

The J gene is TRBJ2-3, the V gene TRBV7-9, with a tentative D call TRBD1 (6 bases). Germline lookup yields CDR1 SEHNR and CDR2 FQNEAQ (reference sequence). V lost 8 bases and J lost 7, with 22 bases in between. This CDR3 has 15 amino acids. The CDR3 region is CASALGGPGMHTQYF. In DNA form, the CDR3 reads TGTGCCAGCGCACTTGGGGGCCCCGGGATGCATACGCAGTATTTT.

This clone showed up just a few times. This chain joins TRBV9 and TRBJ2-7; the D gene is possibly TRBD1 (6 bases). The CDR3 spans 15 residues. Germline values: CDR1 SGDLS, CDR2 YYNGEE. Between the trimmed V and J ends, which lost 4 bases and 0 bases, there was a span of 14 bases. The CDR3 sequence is CASSQSVDSSYEQYF. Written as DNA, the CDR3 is TGTGCCAGCAGCCAATCCGTGGACAGCTCCTACGAGCAGTACTTC.

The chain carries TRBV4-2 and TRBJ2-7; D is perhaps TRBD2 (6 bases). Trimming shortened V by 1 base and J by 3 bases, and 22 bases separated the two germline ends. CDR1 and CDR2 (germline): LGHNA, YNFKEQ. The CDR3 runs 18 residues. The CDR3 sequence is CASSQAVIRGGKLYEQYF. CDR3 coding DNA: TGTGCCAGCAGCCAAGCCGTCATACGGGGCGGGAAACTCTACGAGCAGTACTTC.